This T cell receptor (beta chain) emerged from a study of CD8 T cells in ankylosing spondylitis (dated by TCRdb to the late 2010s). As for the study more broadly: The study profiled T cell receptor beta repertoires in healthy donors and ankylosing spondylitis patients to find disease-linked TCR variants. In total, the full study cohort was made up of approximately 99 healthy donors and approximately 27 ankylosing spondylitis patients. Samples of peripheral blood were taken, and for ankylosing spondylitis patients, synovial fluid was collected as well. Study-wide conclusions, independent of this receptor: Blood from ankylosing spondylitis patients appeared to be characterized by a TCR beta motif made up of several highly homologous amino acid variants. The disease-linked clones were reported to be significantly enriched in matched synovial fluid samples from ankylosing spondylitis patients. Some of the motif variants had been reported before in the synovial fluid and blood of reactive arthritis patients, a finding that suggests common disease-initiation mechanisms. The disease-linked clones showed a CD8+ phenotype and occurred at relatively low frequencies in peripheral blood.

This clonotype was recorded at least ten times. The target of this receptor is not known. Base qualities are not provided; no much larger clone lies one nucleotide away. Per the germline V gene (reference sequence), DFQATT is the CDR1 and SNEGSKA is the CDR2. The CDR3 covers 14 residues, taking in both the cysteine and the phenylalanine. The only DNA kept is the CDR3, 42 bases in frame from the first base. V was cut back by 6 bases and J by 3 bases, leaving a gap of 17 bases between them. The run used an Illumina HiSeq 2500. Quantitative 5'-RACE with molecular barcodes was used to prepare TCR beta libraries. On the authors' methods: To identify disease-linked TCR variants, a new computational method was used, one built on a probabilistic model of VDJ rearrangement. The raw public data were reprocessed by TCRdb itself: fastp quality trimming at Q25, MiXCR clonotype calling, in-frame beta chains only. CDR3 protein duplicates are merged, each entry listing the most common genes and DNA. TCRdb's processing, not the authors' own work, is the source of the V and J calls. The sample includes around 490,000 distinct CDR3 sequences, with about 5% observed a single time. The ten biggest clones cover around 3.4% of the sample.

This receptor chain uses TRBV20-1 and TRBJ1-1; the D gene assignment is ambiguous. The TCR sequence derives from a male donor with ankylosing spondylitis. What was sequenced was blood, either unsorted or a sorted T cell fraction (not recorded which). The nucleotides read TGCAGTGCCCCCGTGGGCTTTAGGGACACTGAAGCTTTCTTT. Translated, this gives CSAPVGFRDTEAFF.